This record looks at one T cell receptor (beta chain) sequence and its context. What this receptor recognizes is not known. Per-nucleotide qualities are absent, and no much larger clonotype sits a single base away. The sample is drawn from a study of cytomegalovirus exposure and HLA in healthy donors listed by TCRdb under 2017. With regard to the full study: According to an earlier analysis of 587 of the donors, about 179 million T cells yielded 90 million to 140 million unique TCR beta sequences and around 280 Gb of sequence data. All discovery cohort repertoires had been generated using a single sequencing platform. The number of typed donors differed by locus: about 620-630 for A, B, C, DRB1 and DQB1; approximately 530 for DQA1; approximately 600 for DPA1; and around 490 for DPB1. A later analysis re-analyzed previously published TCR beta repertoires from roughly 600 donors and added high-resolution HLA genotyping to study TCR occurrence patterns. Rather than using new phenotypic data, the later analysis identified candidate immune exposures from TCR beta sequences and from how often those sequences occurred across donors. Four or five DR-DQ haplotypes were handled as single units for association and clustering because linkage in the cohort was strong. Donor age, sex, ethnicity and CMV serostatus were compiled alongside the repertoire data. The genetic ancestry cluster associated with self-reported Caucasian donors included roughly four fifths of the roughly 380 genotyped donors. Genome-wide SNP genotypes for about 55% of the roughly 670 donors were used in a later genetic analysis, which treated that subset as a discovery cohort. HLA typing included class I and class II loci at four-digit resolution. Besides the first cohort of around 700 subjects, a separate validation cohort made up of 95 to 150 different subjects was used. The study combined high-throughput TCR immunosequencing, statistical association of individual TCRs with disease status, and machine learning to predict cytomegalovirus infection status. Across approximately 420 genotyped donors of the cohort, an average of roughly 230,000 unique TCR beta nucleotide sequences per donor were sequenced, and around 19% of those sequences were non-productive. The aim of the study was to test whether cataloging public T cell receptors could identify signatures of past pathogen exposure. An earlier analysis of 587 of the donors used high-throughput TCR beta sequencing to judge whether each TCR beta V gene segment behaved as functional or pseudogenic. The T cell repertoires of around 670 subjects were profiled by immunosequencing and related to cytomegalovirus serostatus. An early release covering roughly 580 HLA-typed donors comprised about 300 gigabases of sequencing data and 65 million to 100 million unique TCR sequences. Findings and caveats that apply to the study as a whole: HLA typing was unavailable for some donors at each locus, so association tests used only the typed subset. The earlier analysis of 587 of the donors excluded roughly 17 rarely observed V segments, including chromosome 9 orphons, because counts were too low. The sequencing pipeline was judged likely to have produced a cluster of highly shared sequence variants as a technical artifact. Specific HLA alleles were associated with 15,000 to 20,000 TCR beta sequences at a false discovery rate of 0.05 in a later analysis. Strong co-occurrence of HLA alleles, especially DR and DQ, made assigning TCR associations to individual alleles difficult. A later analysis reported that several top co-occurrence clusters appeared linked to parvovirus B19, influenza, CMV and Epstein-Barr virus. The study gave a list of about 170 TCR beta chains associated with cytomegalovirus. The authors suggested that the approach could potentially be generalized to other disease states and immunological phenotypes. A later analysis found that most CMV-associated TCR beta chains appeared HLA-restricted, with HLA associations seemingly driven largely by CMV exposure. In a later analysis, HLA-associated TCR beta chains showed more clonal expansion and lower generation probabilities than non-associated chains that were equally common. Most TCR sequences were seen in very few donors, while some public TCRs were found in many individuals. Cytomegalovirus status was reported to be diagnosed by the classifier with high specificity and sensitivity in both the original and validation cohorts. An association between a missense DCLRE1C variant and V-gene and J-gene trimming of TCR beta chains was found in a later genetic analysis and replicated in an independent cohort. In vitro tests confirmed that a few of the cytomegalovirus-associated TCR beta chains recognize cytomegalovirus antigens. In an earlier analysis of under 600 of the donors, most TCR beta V segments were observed in productive rearrangements about 87% or about 30% of the time, broadly matching IMGT annotations. Sequencing depth was assumed to be roughly uniform across donors in the presence/absence analyses, though that assumption may not hold. The only immune exposure information available for the cohort was CMV serostatus. A further reported finding was that TCR beta sequences accurately predicted the HLA-A and HLA-B alleles for most subjects in the first cohort. Because the 87-base-pair reads could not distinguish some IMGT-functional V segments, including TRBV6-2 and TRBV6-3, those segments were excluded. In this cohort, only TCR beta chains were sequenced, and detectable features were limited by the absence of alpha or paired-chain data. A later genetic analysis reported fewer N-insertions in productive TCRs among donors in an Asian-associated ancestry cluster than the approximately 670-donor mean. Linkage disequilibrium might explain the correlated functional status among segregating V segments, but an unknown experimental factor could not be ruled out. In a later analysis, TCR association rates were found to vary across HLA loci, with the most associated TCRs seen for DRB1 alleles and the fewest for HLA-C alleles.

The CDR1 and CDR2 encoded by the germline V gene (reference sequence) are GTSNPN and SVGIG. Including cysteine and phenylalanine, the CDR3 has 13 amino acids. This entry keeps only the CDR3 DNA: 39 bases, framed from base 1. V loses 3 bases of germline sequence and J loses 7 bases, and the interval between the two ends is 15 bases. Library preparation used the immunoSEQ multiplex PCR assay. For the multiplex PCR, a mixture combining 60 forward primers for TCR Vbeta segments and 13 reverse primers for TCR Jbeta segments was used. A multiplex PCR assay on genomic DNA amplified the CDR3 region of rearranged TCR beta genes. Amplified TCR beta libraries were sequenced as 87-base-pair reads on the Illumina HiSeq System. Per the original workflow: Across the roughly 670 repertoires, a later analysis counted tens of millions of unique TCR beta chains, roughly 11 million of which were shared by at least two donors. Raw reads were error-corrected and collapsed into unique sequences by a nearest-neighbor algorithm in which closely related sequences were merged to remove PCR and sequencing errors. Alignment of CDR3 sequences to IMGT reference sequences was used to assign V, D and J gene segments. For a sequence to be retained, a match of at least six nucleotides to both a V gene segment and a J gene segment was required. Rearrangements were called productive when the CDR3 lacked stop codons and stayed in frame with V and J; all others were non-productive. CDR3 was defined according to IMGT convention as the region running from the second conserved V-encoded cysteine to the conserved J-encoded phenylalanine. Sequences without an unambiguous match to a single V gene segment were excluded from the earlier analysis of about 600 of the donors. An earlier analysis of a few hundred of the donors called V segments functional above 56.7% productive rearrangements and segregating when the between-donor standard deviation exceeded 5%. A statistical classification framework was built for diagnosing cytomegalovirus status from the catalog of TCR beta chain sequences. V and J gene assignment, in a later analysis, came from comparing TCR nucleotide sequences with IMGT/GENE-DB human TR gene sequences. The TCRdist pipeline was used in a later analysis to assign CDR3 sequences and most-parsimonious VDJ recombination scenarios. In a later analysis, each TCR beta chain was defined by its CDR3 amino acid sequence together with its V-gene family, and reads without a unique V-gene family were excluded. As a way to deal with suspected cross-contamination and a sequencing artifact, a later analysis dropped over 550 nucleotide sequences that were highly shared and had low generation probability. For each public chain, a later analysis derived a clonal expansion index from normalized ranks of inferred template counts within each repertoire. Generation probabilities in a later analysis came from a VDJ recombination model fitted to out-of-frame rearrangements, and those results were checked against IGoR. In a later analysis, TCR-TCR, TCR-HLA and TCR-CMV co-occurrence was scored with hypergeometric tests, and a repertoire-size bias correction was applied to TCR pairs. In a later analysis, false discovery rates were estimated by permuting HLA or CMV assignments 20 times. In a later analysis, co-occurring TCRs were grouped using DBSCAN, and TCRdist sequence similarity was added for clustering within HLA-allele-positive subsets. Repertoires with fewer than 30,000 or more than 120,000 public chains, plus five repertoires with anomalous nucleotide sharing, were excluded from co-occurrence clustering. TCRdb's version of the immuneACCESS table is confined to in-frame rearrangements and falls short of the full clone set. An unresolved V gene accounts for under half of the shortfall where checked; the remainder is of unknown origin. For V, J and clone size, that table is used; D and trimming come from the DNA. In this sample the table shows 60,000 to 100,000 clones, around 81% of which occur a single time. Jointly, the top ten make up approximately 1.5% of the sample.

The cohort was made up of about 670 healthy bone marrow donors. Cohort members were all nominally healthy when sampled, although unrecorded immune exposures were likely present. The donor was CMV seronegative and was included in the group of several hundred seronegative cohort members. A peripheral blood sample was provided by each donor, and peripheral blood mononuclear cells were used for TCR beta sequencing. The Qiagen DNeasy Blood Extraction Kit was used to extract genomic DNA from the blood cell samples. Sample: PBMCs. The clonotype originates from a man aged 35-49 years in good health and CMV-seronegative. The chain couples TRBV30 to TRBJ1-2; the D gene is perhaps TRBD1, from 6 matching bases. The nucleotide sequence is given as TGTGCCTGGAGGACACAGGGTTCAGCTGGCTACACCTTC. It translates to CAWRTQGSAGYTF.